These 25 T cell receptor beta chains came from one sample sequenced in a study of CD8+ T cells in alopecia areata. Following extraction, RNA underwent reverse transcription to cDNA, which served as the sequencing template. Clones were read by immunoSEQ multiplex PCR, and TCRdb kept only the in-frame ones, dropping some. The sample yields 270,000 or so clones, more than 45% seen once. Treatment defined: oral pan-JAK inhibitor, 5-10 mg twice daily. The sample consisted of CD4+ T cells sorted from blood, taken at week 24, from a patient treated with tofacitinib. These receptors came from a human donor with alopecia areata.

The chain joins TRBV5-1 to TRBJ1-6, with 7 bases that match TRBD1. Germline V gene sequence: CDR1 SGHRS, CDR2 YFSETQ. This CDR3 has 14 residues. Losses at the gene ends were 3 bases for V and 7 bases for J; bases not matched to a gene: 4. The CDR3 bases are TGCGCCAGCAGCTCAGGGGGTATGAATTCACCCCTCCACTTT. Its translation: CASSSGGMNSPLHF.

This clone was seen a handful of times. The CDR3 nucleotides read TGCGCCAGCAGAATTGGACAGGGAGGGTCGACAGAGACCCAGTACTTC. Translation: CASRIGQGGSTETQYF. The rearrangement uses TRBV5-1 and TRBJ2-5, with D possibly matching TRBD1 (8 bases). Germline CDR1 is SGHRS and CDR2 is YFSETQ. The CDR3 length is 16 residues. Trimming left V 5 bases short and J 4 bases short, with 21 bases between.

This clone was detected only a few times. The rearrangement uses TRBV29-1 and TRBJ1-2, with D perhaps matching TRBD1 (6 bases). CDR1 and CDR2 (germline): SQVTM, ANQGSEA. The CDR3 is 13 residues long. Trimming stripped 6 bases from V and 8 bases from J, with 19 bases between. The CDR3 DNA follows: TGCAGCGTCGGCACAGGGCTTGGAGGGGGCTACACCTTC. It codes for CSVGTGLGGGYTF.

This chain uses TRBV4-3 with TRBJ1-2, with TRBD1 matching 9 bases. V was pared by 0 bases and J by 4 bases, with 9 bases of the junction left unmatched. This CDR3 has 17 residues. Germline CDR1 reads LGHNA; CDR2 reads YSLEER. The CDR3, as DNA: TGCGCCAGCAGCCAAGAACCGGACAGGGGCATACTCTATGGCTACACCTTC. Translating it yields CASSQEPDRGILYGYTF.

This clone was counted only a few times. The chain has TRBV28 and TRBJ2-1; 10 nucleotides agree with TRBD2. The CDR3 is 17 amino acids. Per germline, CDR1 MDHEN and CDR2 SYDVKM. Trimming cost V 4 bases and J 0 bases; bases outside gene matches: 6. In DNA form, the CDR3 reads TGTGCCAGCAGTTCCCTTAGCGGGGGGAGCTCCTACAATGAGCAGTTCTTC. This gives the protein CASSSLSGGSSYNEQFF.

This clone was detected a few times. The chain employs TRBV29-1 and TRBJ2-3, with 10 bases aligning to TRBD2. CDR3 size: 14 residues. Germline-derived CDR1 and CDR2 are SQVTM and ANQGSEA. Trimming took 6 bases from V and 1 from J; bases not matched to a gene: 4. The CDR3 protein is CSVTGLAGTDTQYF. The CDR3 coding sequence is TGCAGCGTGACCGGACTAGCGGGCACAGATACGCAGTATTTT.

The rearrangement uses TRBV2 and TRBJ1-1; TRBD1 might be the D (5 bases). Germline CDR1 and CDR2: SNHLY and FYNNEI. Trimming took 5 bases from V and 2 from J, leaving 9 bases between them. This CDR3 is 13 amino acids long. For the CDR3, the DNA is TGTGCCAGCAGTCGTCAGGGAAACACTGAAGCTTTCTTT. Its protein product is CASSRQGNTEAFF.

This clone turned up a few times. V gene TRBV11-2 combines with J gene TRBJ2-1; 7 bases fit TRBD1. The CDR3 is 15 amino acids. Losses at the gene ends were 2 bases for V and 2 bases for J; bases not matched to a gene: 3. In germline, CDR1 is SGHAT, CDR2 FQNNGV. CDR3 protein: CASSLIRGTYNEQFF. CDR3 sequence (DNA): TGTGCCAGCAGCTTAATCAGGGGGACCTACAATGAGCAGTTCTTC. Full variable domain (missing parts from reference TRBV11-2 and TRBJ2-1): EAGVAQSPRYKIIEKRQSVAFWCNPISGHATLYWYQQILGQGPKLLIQFQNNGVVDDSQLPKDRFSAERLKGVDSTLKIQPAKLEDSAVYLCASSLIRGTYNEQFFGPGTRLTVL.

The chain recombines TRBV4-1 with TRBJ2-3, with 8 bases identical to TRBD1. The junction had 2 bases not matched to a gene; V was cut back by 4 bases and J by 5 bases. This CDR3 is built from 13 residues. CDR1 is MGHRA, CDR2 YSYEKL, per germline. The CDR3 nucleotides are TGCGCCAGCAGCCGGGACAGGCAAGATACGCAGTATTTT. Translating gives CASSRDRQDTQYF.

The rearrangement links TRBV7-2 to TRBJ1-2; perhaps TRBD1 as D (6 bases). V was cut by 5 bases and J by 8 bases, with 15 bases left in between. This CDR3 comprises 13 residues. The germline CDR1 and CDR2 sequences are SGHTA and FQGNSA. CDR3 nucleotide sequence: TGTGCCAGCAGCGGCCCAGGGGTTCGGGGCTACACCTTC. Protein product: CASSGPGVRGYTF.

This clone turned up a few times. The chain uses TRBV5-1 and TRBJ2-5; the D is unclear. CDR3 length equals 14 residues. The V gene lost 3 bases and the J gene lost 2 bases, with 11 bases spanning the gap. Germline values: CDR1 SGHRS, CDR2 YFSETQ. The CDR3 protein is CASSSSGLQETQYF. CDR3 DNA: TGCGCCAGCAGCTCCTCGGGCCTACAAGAGACCCAGTACTTC.

This clone has more than one count but fewer than ten. V is TRBV29-1 and J is TRBJ1-5; D might be TRBD1 (6 bases). Germline CDR1 and CDR2: SQVTM and ANQGSEA. Trimming removed 6 bases at V and 3 bases at J, with 12 bases between. This CDR3 contains 13 residues. The CDR3 nucleotides read TGCAGCGTGTCGACAGGAAACAATCAGCCCCAGCATTTT. Translation: CSVSTGNNQPQHF.

The rearrangement links TRBV15 to TRBJ2-5; TRBD1 matches 7 bases. This CDR3 spans 15 amino acids. Losses at the gene ends were 1 base for V and 4 bases for J; bases not matched to a gene: 6. CDR1 LNHNV and CDR2 YYDKDF come from the germline V gene (reference sequence). The CDR3 protein is CATSRVPGGRETQYF. CDR3 sequence (DNA): TGTGCCACCAGCAGAGTCCCAGGGGGAAGAGAGACCCAGTACTTC.

This clone was picked up one time. Other DNA sequences within the sample encode an identical CDR3. The V gene is TRBV4-1, the J gene TRBJ2-1; 9 bases map to TRBD2. V lost 1 base to trimming and J lost 4 bases; unmatched junction nucleotides: 2. The CDR3 runs 15 residues. CDR1 and CDR2 from the germline V gene are MGHRA and YSYEKL. CDR3 loop: CASSQGGGAYNEQFF. The CDR3 nucleotides are TGCGCCAGCAGCCAAGGCGGGGGGGCTTACAATGAGCAGTTCTTC.

V and J are TRBV4-1 and TRBJ1-2, with D perhaps TRBD1 (5 bases). The CDR3 contains 14 residues. Trimming took off 8 bases at V and 2 bases at J, with 15 bases between the two ends. Germline values: CDR1 MGHRA, CDR2 YSYEKL. CDR3 sequence (DNA): TGCGCCAGCGGGGGACGAAATACGAACTATGGCTACACCTTC. Protein: CASGGRNTNYGYTF.

This rearrangement joins TRBV28 to TRBJ2-4, with D possibly TRBD2 on 5 matching bases. The V and J ends lost 1 base and 7 bases respectively, with 14 bases between them. The CDR3 is made up of 15 amino acids. Germline V lookup: CDR1 MDHEN, CDR2 SYDVKM. DNA of the CDR3: TGTGCCAGCAGTTTATCTTCGGACTTATCGAACATTCAGTACTTC. This sequence encodes CASSLSSDLSNIQYF.

The chain uses TRBV9 and TRBJ2-3; D is undetermined. The ends were cut back, 0 bases at V and 0 bases at J, with 5 bases in the middle. CDR1 and CDR2 (germline): SGDLS, YYNGEE. The CDR3 covers 14 residues. The chain's CDR3 is CASSVGRSTDTQYF. For the CDR3, the DNA is TGTGCCAGCAGCGTAGGAAGGAGCACAGATACGCAGTATTTT.

The chain uses TRBV4-3 and TRBJ1-3; 8 bases are a match to TRBD1. This CDR3 has 16 residues. After removal of 4 bases from V and 2 bases from J, the junction contained 7 bases not matched to a gene. The germline gives CDR1 LGHNA, CDR2 YSLEER. The CDR3 sequence is CASSPGQGAAGNTIYF. CDR3 DNA: TGCGCCAGCAGCCCAGGACAGGGTGCGGCTGGAAACACCATATATTTT.

The chain recombines TRBV6-6 with TRBJ2-3; D unclear. V lost 2 bases and J lost 3, with 6 bases in between. The CDR3 totals 13 residues. Per the germline V gene, CDR1 is MNHNY and CDR2 is SVGAGI (reference sequence). DNA of the CDR3: TGTGCCAGCAGTTACCCAGGAACAGATACGCAGTATTTT. Encoded protein: CASSYPGTDTQYF.

This clone was recorded a few times. The rearrangement joins TRBV29-1 to TRBJ2-3, with a possible D match to TRBD2 (5 bases). Germline CDR1 SQVTM, CDR2 ANQGSEA. The CDR3 is made up of 11 amino acids. V gave up 3 bases and J gave up 6 bases, with 7 bases separating them. Here the CDR3 DNA reads TGCAGCGTTGAGTTAGCGGATACGCAGTATTTT. It translates to CSVELADTQYF.

The chain uses TRBV7-2 and TRBJ2-3, with TRBD1 matching over 7 bases. CDR3 length: 14 amino acids. V lost 4 bases to trimming and J lost 4 bases; unmatched junction nucleotides: 5. Looked up from germline, CDR1 is SGHTA and CDR2 is FQGNSA. Here the CDR3 reads CASSSPGQADTQYF. The CDR3, as DNA: TGTGCCAGCAGCTCCCCTGGACAGGCAGATACGCAGTATTTT.

This clone was counted once. V is TRBV4-3 and J is TRBJ1-1, with 7 bases fitting TRBD1. CDR1 and CDR2 (germline): LGHNA, YSLEER. Trimming at V came to 0 bases and at J to 2 bases, leaving 3 bases not matched to a gene. This CDR3 comprises 15 residues. The DNA of the CDR3 is TGCGCCAGCAGCCAAGACAGGGGGTCAAACACTGAAGCTTTCTTT. It translates to CASSQDRGSNTEAFF.

J is TRBJ2-5 and V is TRBV10-3; 7 nucleotides match TRBD1. CDR3 length equals 13 residues. V lost 6 bases, J lost 0 bases, and 1 base stayed unmatched. In germline, CDR1 is ENHRY, CDR2 SYGVKD. DNA of the CDR3: TGTGCCATCAGCGGGACAGACCAAGAGACCCAGTACTTC. It specifies CAISGTDQETQYF.

The chain links TRBV6-5 to TRBJ1-5; 12 nucleotides agree with TRBD1. The ends lost 4 bases at V and 4 bases at J; junction bases unmatched: 2. CDR3 size: 15 residues. Germline V gene sequence: CDR1 MNHEY, CDR2 SVGAGI. CDR3 amino acids: CASSLGQGANQPQHF. The CDR3 DNA reads as TGTGCCAGCAGTTTGGGACAGGGGGCAAATCAGCCCCAGCATTTT.

The CDR3 nucleotides are TGCGCCAGCAGCTTTGCAGGAGCCCTTCACAATGAGCAGTTCTTC. Residues: CASSFAGALHNEQFF. The chain links TRBV5-1 to TRBJ2-1; D is undetermined. Per the germline V gene, CDR1 is SGHRS and CDR2 is YFSETQ. This CDR3 is built from 15 residues. The V gene lost 2 bases and the J gene lost 5 bases, with 14 bases spanning the gap.